This is a list of T cell receptor beta chains from one sample in a study of early T cells in non-severe SARS-CoV-2 infection. TCRdb reprocessed the 5' RACE reads via MiXCR and lists one record per CDR3 protein. The profile shows about 66,000 distinct CDR3 sequences, around 20% of them singletons. The source material was whole blood, sampled at baseline. The receptors shown here come from an adult who was a healthcare worker with PCR-confirmed SARS-CoV-2 infection or an uninfected control (not recorded which). Both conserved end residues are part of each CDR3. Fields, in order: V gene, clone size, D gene, J gene, CDR3 protein, CDR3 DNA. A D gene is named only where the DNA matches it firmly. Size is omitted from some rows. Given values are once, few, many or a class for expanded clones.

v_call: TRBV7-9
clone_size: few
d_call: -
j_call: TRBJ2-1
cdr3_aa: CASSSGVDNEQFF
cdr3_nt: TGTGCCAGCAGCTCAGGGGTTGACAATGAGCAGTTCTTC

v_call: TRBV2
clone_size: -
d_call: -
j_call: TRBJ2-5
cdr3_aa: CASSEGGSETQYF
cdr3_nt: TGTGCCAGCAGTGAAGGAGGGTCCGAGACCCAGTACTTC

v_call: TRBV4-1
clone_size: -
d_call: -
j_call: TRBJ1-5
cdr3_aa: CASSQDVTGNRQPQHF
cdr3_nt: TGCGCCAGCAGCCAAGATGTCACAGGGAACCGTCAGCCCCAGCATTTT

v_call: TRBV11-2
clone_size: -
d_call: TRBD1
j_call: TRBJ1-4
cdr3_aa: CASSRTGGSYEKLFF
cdr3_nt: TGTGCCAGCAGCAGGACAGGGGGCTCGTATGAAAAACTGTTTTTT

v_call: TRBV13
clone_size: few
d_call: -
j_call: TRBJ2-2
cdr3_aa: CASSHASVGELFF
cdr3_nt: TGTGCCAGCAGCCATGCTAGTGTCGGGGAGCTGTTTTTT

v_call: TRBV13
clone_size: many
d_call: TRBD1
j_call: TRBJ2-3
cdr3_aa: CASSLYARDRGRGTADTQYF
cdr3_nt: TGTGCCAGCAGCTTATACGCTCGGGACAGGGGGCGCGGGACTGCAGATACGCAGTATTTT

v_call: TRBV9
clone_size: many
d_call: -
j_call: TRBJ1-6
cdr3_aa: CASSVGPGSSPLHF
cdr3_nt: TGTGCCAGCAGCGTAGGGCCAGGGAGTTCACCCCTCCACTTT

v_call: TRBV11-2
clone_size: few
d_call: TRBD1
j_call: TRBJ2-5
cdr3_aa: CASSPTGQFRTQYF
cdr3_nt: TGTGCCAGCAGCCCCACGGGACAGTTTCGTACCCAGTACTTC

v_call: TRBV19
clone_size: -
d_call: TRBD1
j_call: TRBJ2-1
cdr3_aa: CASSIERQGSEQFF
cdr3_nt: TGTGCCAGTAGTATAGAGAGACAGGGATCTGAGCAGTTCTTC

v_call: TRBV7-6
clone_size: few
d_call: -
j_call: TRBJ2-3
cdr3_aa: CASSQSGLSTDTQYF
cdr3_nt: TGTGCCAGCAGCCAATCGGGACTCAGCACAGATACGCAGTATTTT

v_call: TRBV19
clone_size: -
d_call: -
j_call: TRBJ2-1
cdr3_aa: CASSIGTRSEQFF
cdr3_nt: TGTGCCAGTAGTATAGGGACACGGTCTGAGCAGTTCTTC

v_call: TRBV4-3
clone_size: many
d_call: -
j_call: TRBJ1-2
cdr3_aa: CASSLTGTSYTF
cdr3_nt: TGCGCCAGCAGCCTGACAGGTACTAGCTACACCTTC

v_call: TRBV19
clone_size: -
d_call: TRBD2
j_call: TRBJ2-5
cdr3_aa: CASSMGGVVFETQYF
cdr3_nt: TGTGCCAGTAGTATGGGAGGGGTTGTCTTTGAGACCCAGTACTTC

v_call: TRBV4-2
clone_size: -
d_call: -
j_call: TRBJ2-7
cdr3_aa: CASSQSDYEQYF
cdr3_nt: TGTGCCAGCAGCCAGAGTGACTACGAGCAGTACTTC

v_call: TRBV10-2
clone_size: -
d_call: TRBD1
j_call: TRBJ2-7
cdr3_aa: CASSPGTVAYEQYF
cdr3_nt: TGCGCCAGCAGTCCCGGGACAGTTGCCTACGAGCAGTACTTC

v_call: TRBV7-2
clone_size: few
d_call: TRBD2
j_call: TRBJ2-1
cdr3_aa: CASSPEGLAGTFPYNEQFF
cdr3_nt: TGTGCCAGCAGCCCAGAGGGACTAGCGGGGACTTTCCCCTACAATGAGCAGTTCTTC

v_call: TRBV7-9
clone_size: -
d_call: -
j_call: TRBJ1-1
cdr3_aa: CASSLAGAHTEAFF
cdr3_nt: TGTGCCAGCAGCTTAGCTGGGGCGCACACTGAAGCTTTCTTT

v_call: TRBV6-6
clone_size: few
d_call: -
j_call: TRBJ2-7
cdr3_aa: CASSYRDNYEQYF
cdr3_nt: TGTGCCAGCAGTTACCGGGACAACTACGAGCAGTACTTC

v_call: TRBV19
clone_size: many
d_call: -
j_call: TRBJ1-4
cdr3_aa: CASTKRVEEKLFF
cdr3_nt: TGTGCCAGTACTAAGCGCGTTGAGGAAAAACTGTTTTTT

v_call: TRBV19
clone_size: few
d_call: -
j_call: TRBJ1-5
cdr3_aa: CASRTGERSNQPQHF
cdr3_nt: TGTGCCAGTAGGACCGGGGAACGGAGCAATCAGCCCCAGCATTTT

v_call: TRBV6-6
clone_size: few
d_call: -
j_call: TRBJ2-4
cdr3_aa: CASTGKNIQYF
cdr3_nt: TGTGCCAGCACGGGCAAAAACATTCAGTACTTC

v_call: TRBV11-2
clone_size: few
d_call: -
j_call: TRBJ2-1
cdr3_aa: CASSLEGRSTSSYNEQFF
cdr3_nt: TGTGCCAGCAGCTTAGAGGGCAGGTCAACCAGCTCCTACAATGAGCAGTTCTTC

v_call: TRBV11-2
clone_size: few
d_call: -
j_call: TRBJ2-3
cdr3_aa: CASSFLEGVGADTQYF
cdr3_nt: TGTGCCAGCAGCTTCTTGGAGGGAGTCGGCGCAGATACGCAGTATTTT

v_call: TRBV19
clone_size: -
d_call: TRBD1
j_call: TRBJ1-3
cdr3_aa: CASRHGDSGNTIYF
cdr3_nt: TGTGCCAGTCGCCACGGGGACAGTGGAAACACCATATATTTT

v_call: TRBV6-1
clone_size: many
d_call: -
j_call: TRBJ2-3
cdr3_aa: CASSAAQGPDTQYF
cdr3_nt: TGTGCCAGCAGTGCGGCCCAGGGGCCAGATACGCAGTATTTT

v_call: TRBV29-1
clone_size: few
d_call: -
j_call: TRBJ2-5
cdr3_aa: CSAAHLLGGETQYF
cdr3_nt: TGCAGCGCTGCCCATCTACTAGGAGGAGAGACCCAGTACTTC

v_call: TRBV10-3
clone_size: many
d_call: -
j_call: TRBJ1-6
cdr3_aa: CAISERSNYNSPLHF
cdr3_nt: TGTGCCATCAGTGAACGCAGCAACTATAATTCACCCCTCCACTTT

v_call: TRBV29-1
clone_size: many
d_call: TRBD2
j_call: TRBJ2-3
cdr3_aa: CSVRLAGGLNTQYF
cdr3_nt: TGCAGCGTTCGACTAGCGGGGGGACTTAATACGCAGTATTTT

v_call: TRBV6-2/TRBV6-3
clone_size: -
d_call: -
j_call: TRBJ1-5
cdr3_aa: CASSSHTGSTLAQHF
cdr3_nt: TGTGCCAGCAGTAGTCATACAGGGTCCACCTTGGCCCAGCATTTT

v_call: TRBV20-1
clone_size: few
d_call: TRBD2
j_call: TRBJ2-4
cdr3_aa: CSAPPAGVIAKNIQYF
cdr3_nt: TGCAGTGCTCCTCCCGCGGGAGTTATAGCCAAAAACATTCAGTACTTC

v_call: TRBV19
clone_size: -
d_call: -
j_call: TRBJ1-6
cdr3_aa: CASRQSSYNSPLHF
cdr3_nt: TGTGCCAGCCGACAGAGCTCCTATAATTCACCCCTCCACTTT